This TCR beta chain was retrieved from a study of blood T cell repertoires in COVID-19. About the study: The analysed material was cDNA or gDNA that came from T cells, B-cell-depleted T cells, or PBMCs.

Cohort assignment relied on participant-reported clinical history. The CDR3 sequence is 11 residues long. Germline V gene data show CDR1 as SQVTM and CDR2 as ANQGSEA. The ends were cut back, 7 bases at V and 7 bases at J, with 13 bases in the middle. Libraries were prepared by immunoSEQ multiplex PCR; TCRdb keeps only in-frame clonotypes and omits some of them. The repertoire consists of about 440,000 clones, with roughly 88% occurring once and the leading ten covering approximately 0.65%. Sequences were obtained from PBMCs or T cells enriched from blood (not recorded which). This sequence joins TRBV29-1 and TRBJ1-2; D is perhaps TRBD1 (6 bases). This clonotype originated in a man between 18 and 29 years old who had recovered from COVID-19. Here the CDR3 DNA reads TGCAGCGCGGGGGGGGCGTCTGGCTACACCTTC. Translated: CSAGGASGYTF.